This TCR beta chain was obtained from a study of Tregs in tolerant kidney transplant recipients. Study-wide findings and caveats: Biological reproducibility was not directly addressed, but technical replication error appeared minimal. Tregs expanded with activated donor B cells seemed most donor-specific.

Using immunoSEQ multiplex PCR, the repertoire was profiled, and TCRdb retains in-frame clones only, with some absent. The sample holds approximately 99,000 clones, nearly 90% seen once. V shed 5 bases, J shed 8 bases, and the junction held 5 bases outside the gene matches. The CDR3 extends over 13 amino acids. Looked up from germline, CDR1 is SGHDT and CDR2 is YYEEEE. As for this clone: No antigen is known for it.

The receptor was derived from a human donor who received a combined kidney and bone marrow transplant. The input for sequencing was CD4+ T cells from blood, taken before the transplant. V is TRBV5-6 and J is TRBJ2-1, with 9 positions matching TRBD1. CDR3 region: CASRRTGVHEQFF. The CDR3, as DNA: TGTGCCAGCAGGCGGACAGGGGTCCATGAGCAGTTCTTC. The entire variable domain, with the rest obtained from reference TRBV5-6 and TRBJ2-1, is as follows: DAGVTQSPTHLIKTRGQQVTLRCSPKSGHDTVSWYQQALGQGPQFIFQYYEEEERQRGNFPDRFSGHQFPNYSSELNVNALLLGDSALYLCASRRTGVHEQFFGPGTRLTVL.